The clone carrying this T cell receptor beta chain is deemed medium-sized by its frequency. The data belong to a study of T cell clusters in autoimmune cytopenias. On the study more broadly: The mean age of healthy donor controls was 56 years, the median roughly 59 years.

The CDR3 is made up of 15 amino acids. Some 39,000 genome equivalents of blood DNA were amplified for TRB. One tube held mixed TRB-A and TRB-B primer pools for touch-down PCR. Following a re-call of the multiplex PCR reads, TCRdb has one entry per CDR3 protein and lacks DNA. The sample includes roughly 4,200 distinct CDR3 sequences. A further study also used this sample, focusing on T cell repertoires in aging, cancer and after chemotherapy. From that report: Six age groups, ranging from 30 or younger to 70 or older, included the donors.

The V call is TRBV12-3 or TRBV12-4, the J call TRBJ2-7; TCRdb calls TRBD1, which cannot be checked without DNA. Sequencing was done on a sample of peripheral blood. The sequence derives from a human donor in good health. CDR3 in amino acids: CASRIRSRGPYEQYF.